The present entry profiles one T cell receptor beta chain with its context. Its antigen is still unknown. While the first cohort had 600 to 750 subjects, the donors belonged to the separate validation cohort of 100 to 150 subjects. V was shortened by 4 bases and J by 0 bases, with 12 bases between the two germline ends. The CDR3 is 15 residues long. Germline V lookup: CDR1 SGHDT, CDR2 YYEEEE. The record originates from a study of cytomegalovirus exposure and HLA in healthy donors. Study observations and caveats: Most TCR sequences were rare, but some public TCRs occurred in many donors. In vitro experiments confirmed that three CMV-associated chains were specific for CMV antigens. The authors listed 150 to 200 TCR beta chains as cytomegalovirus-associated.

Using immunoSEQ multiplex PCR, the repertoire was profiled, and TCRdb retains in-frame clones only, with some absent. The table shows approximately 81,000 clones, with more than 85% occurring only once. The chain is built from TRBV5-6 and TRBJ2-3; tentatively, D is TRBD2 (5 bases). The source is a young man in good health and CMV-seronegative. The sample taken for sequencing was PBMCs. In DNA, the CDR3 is TGTGCCAGCAGCCGCCGACTATCTAGCACAGATACGCAGTATTTT. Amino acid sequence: CASSRRLSSTDTQYF. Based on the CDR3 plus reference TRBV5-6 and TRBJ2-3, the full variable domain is DAGVTQSPTHLIKTRGQQVTLRCSPKSGHDTVSWYQQALGQGPQFIFQYYEEEERQRGNFPDRFSGHQFPNYSSELNVNALLLGDSALYLCASSRRLSSTDTQYFGPGTRLTVL.